Below, 6 T cell receptor beta chains from the same sample are listed, as sequenced in a study of beta chain features in type 1 diabetes. Whole-study results and caveats: In every one of the four CD4+ subsets, TCRB CDR3s were moderately but significantly shorter in Type 1 diabetes patients.

These receptors' antigens are unknown. Investigators reverse transcribed all isolated RNA, so they sequenced expressed TCRB transcripts. Here immunoSEQ multiplex PCR was the method, and the copy in TCRdb shows in-frame clones only, minus some. The repertoire holds roughly 160,000 clones, with 6.5% to 10% as singletons. Sequenced sample: central memory CD4+ T cells from blood. Receptor source: a woman aged 18-30 years with type 1 diabetes.

This clone was counted only a few times. This chain links TRBV5-1 with TRBJ2-7; tentative D call: TRBD1 (6 bases). Trimming cost V 0 bases and J 1 base, with 11 bases left between them. The CDR3 runs to 15 residues. The germline gives CDR1 SGHRS, CDR2 YFSETQ. The CDR3 DNA sequence: TGCGCCAGCAGCTTGGAGGGGGTAGTTTCCTACGAGCAGTACTTC. This encodes CASSLEGVVSYEQYF.

This clone was picked up a small number of times. The chain joins TRBV9 to TRBJ1-4, with D tentatively TRBD1 (5 bases). This CDR3 has 14 amino acids. Trimming left V 4 bases short and J 5 bases short, with 12 bases between. In germline, CDR1 is SGDLS, CDR2 YYNGEE. The CDR3 spells CASSSERGNEKLFF. As DNA, the CDR3 is TGTGCCAGCAGCTCCGAGCGGGGGAATGAAAAACTGTTTTTT.

V gene TRBV2 combines with J gene TRBJ2-4, with unresolved D. From germline, CDR1 is SNHLY and CDR2 FYNNEI. This CDR3 is 14 amino acids long. Trimming removed 4 bases from V and 0 bases from J, with 7 bases in between. This chain's CDR3 is CASSAPLAKNIQYF. The CDR3 DNA reads TGTGCCAGCAGTGCCCCCTTAGCCAAAAACATTCAGTACTTC.

The V gene is TRBV5-4, the J gene TRBJ2-5; 8 bases align to TRBD2. Germline assignment: CDR1 SGHNT and CDR2 YYREEE (reference sequence). There are 16 residues in the CDR3. With 3 bases clipped from V and 2 bases from J, the junction kept 9 bases outside the gene matches. The CDR3 DNA is TGTGCCAGCAGCTCGGGTGGGGCGGGGGGACAAGAGACCCAGTACTTC. Translation gives CASSSGGAGGQETQYF.

The rearrangement uses TRBV5-1 and TRBJ2-7; 9 nucleotides line up with TRBD2. CDR1 is SGHRS and CDR2 is YFSETQ in the germline V gene. V gave up 0 bases and J gave up 3 bases; unmatched junction bases: 1. The CDR3 has 14 residues. The CDR3 DNA sequence: TGCGCCAGCAGCTTGGGGACTAGCGACTACGAGCAGTACTTC. Protein: CASSLGTSDYEQYF.

The CDR3 sequence is CASRPLASNEQFF. The CDR3 nucleotides are TGTGCCAGCAGACCCCTAGCTTCCAATGAGCAGTTCTTC. The chain employs TRBV6-5 and TRBJ2-1; a possible D gene is TRBD2 (5 bases). Per the germline V gene, CDR1 is MNHEY and CDR2 is SVGAGI. The CDR3 spans 13 residues. The V gene lost 6 bases and the J gene lost 6 bases, with 12 bases spanning the gap.